This TCR beta chain was captured by sequencing in a study of CD8+ T cells in alopecia areata. Points from the study as a whole: Affected lesional scalp, above all in alopecia totalis/universalis, was more clonal than normal scalp. Scalp sample sequencing also detects resident alphabeta T cells of normal skin.

Extracted RNA was reverse transcribed into cDNA, the sequencing template. Generated by immunoSEQ multiplex PCR, the TCRdb table keeps only in-frame clones and is missing some. The repertoire holds fewer than 150,000 clones, with 55% to 80% as singletons. Worth noting for this clone: Antigen specificity is unknown.

Sequences were obtained from CD4+ T cells sorted from blood. The clonotype originates from a human donor in good health.

The CDR3: CASSPQGLGNQPQHF. The CDR3 DNA reads as TGTGCCAGCAGTCCACAGGGGTTGGGCAATCAGCCCCAGCATTTT. This chain connects TRBV2 to TRBJ1-5, with TRBD1 matching over 7 bases. Trimming at V came to 5 bases and at J to 2 bases, leaving 6 bases not matched to a gene. Germline V gene sequence: CDR1 SNHLY, CDR2 FYNNEI. CDR3 length equals 15 residues.